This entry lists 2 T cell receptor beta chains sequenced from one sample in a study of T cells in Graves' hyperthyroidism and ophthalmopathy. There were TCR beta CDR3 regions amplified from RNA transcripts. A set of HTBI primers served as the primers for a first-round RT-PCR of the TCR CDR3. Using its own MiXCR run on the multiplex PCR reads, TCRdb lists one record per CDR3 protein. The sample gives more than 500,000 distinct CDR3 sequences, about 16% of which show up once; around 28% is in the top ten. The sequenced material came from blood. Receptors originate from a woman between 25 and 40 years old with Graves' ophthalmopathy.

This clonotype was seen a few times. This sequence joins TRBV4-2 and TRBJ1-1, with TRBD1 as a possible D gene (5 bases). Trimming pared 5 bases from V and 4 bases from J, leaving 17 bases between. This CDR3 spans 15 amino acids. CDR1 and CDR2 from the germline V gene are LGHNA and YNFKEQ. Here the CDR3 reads CASSYGARAGTEAFF. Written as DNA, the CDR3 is TGTGCCAGCAGCTACGGGGCCAGGGCAGGCACTGAAGCTTTCTTT.

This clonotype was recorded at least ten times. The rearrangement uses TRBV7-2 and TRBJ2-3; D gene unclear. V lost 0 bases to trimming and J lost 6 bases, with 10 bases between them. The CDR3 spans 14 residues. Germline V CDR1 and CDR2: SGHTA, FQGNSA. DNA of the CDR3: TGTGCCAGCAGCTTAGCGGTCCGAACCGATACGCAGTATTTT. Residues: CASSLAVRTDTQYF.